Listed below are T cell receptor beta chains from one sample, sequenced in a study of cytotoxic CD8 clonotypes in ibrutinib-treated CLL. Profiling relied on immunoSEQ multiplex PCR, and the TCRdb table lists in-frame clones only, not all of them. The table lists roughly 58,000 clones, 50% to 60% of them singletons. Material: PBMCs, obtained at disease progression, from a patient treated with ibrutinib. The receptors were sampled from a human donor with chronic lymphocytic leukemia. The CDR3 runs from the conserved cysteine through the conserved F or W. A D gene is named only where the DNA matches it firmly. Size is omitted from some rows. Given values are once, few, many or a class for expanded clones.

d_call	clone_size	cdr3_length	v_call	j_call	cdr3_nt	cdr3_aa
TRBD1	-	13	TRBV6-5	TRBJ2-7	TGTGCCAGCAGAACCGACAGGGGCTACGAGCAGTACTTC	CASRTDRGYEQYF
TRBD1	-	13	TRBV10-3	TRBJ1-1	TGTGCCATCAGTGGGACAGGGTACACTGAAGCTTTCTTT	CAISGTGYTEAFF
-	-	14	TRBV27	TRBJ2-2	TGTGCCAGCAGTCCCCTCATTAACACCGGGGAGCTGTTTTTT	CASSPLINTGELFF
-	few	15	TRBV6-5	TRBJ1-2	TGTGCCAGCAGAAAGTTAGGACCGAAAAACTATGGCTACACCTTC	CASRKLGPKNYGYTF
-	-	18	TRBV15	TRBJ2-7	TGTGCCACCAGCAGAGATTTATCGGGGGGGACAGCAGCCTACGAGCAGTACTTC	CATSRDLSGGTAAYEQYF
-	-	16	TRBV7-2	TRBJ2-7	TGTGCCAGCAGCTTATCTCCGGGTCCCGGATATAATGGGCAGTACTTC	CASSLSPGPGYNGQYF
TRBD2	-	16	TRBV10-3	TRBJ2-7	TGTGCCACCACACGGGGGGGGCTGTCCTCCTCCTACGAGCAGTACTTC	CATTRGGLSSSYEQYF
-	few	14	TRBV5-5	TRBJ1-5	TGTGCCAGCAGCTTGGTAGGGGTTGATCAGCCCCAGCATTTT	CASSLVGVDQPQHF
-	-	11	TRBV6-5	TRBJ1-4	TGTGCCAGCAGGTCCCCCGAAAAACTGTTTTTT	CASRSPEKLFF
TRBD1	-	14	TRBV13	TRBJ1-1	TGTGCCAGCAGCCGTCGAGGGGGCGGAACTGAAGCTTTCTTT	CASSRRGGGTEAFF
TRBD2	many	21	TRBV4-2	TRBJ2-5	TGTGCCAGCAGCCAGGATAGTGTTACGTCTAGCGGGAGGACATTTCAAGAGACCCAGTACTTC	CASSQDSVTSSGRTFQETQYF
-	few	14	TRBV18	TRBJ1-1	TGTGCCAGCTCAGAGCAACGTCAGAACACTGAAGCTTTCTTT	CASSEQRQNTEAFF
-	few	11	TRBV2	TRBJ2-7	TGTGCCAGCAGTGTGGACCGACAAAGTGTTTTC	CASSVDRQSVF
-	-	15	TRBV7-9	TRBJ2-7	TGTGCCAGCACCCTATTAGCCGGCAGCTCCTACGAGCAGTACTTC	CASTLLAGSSYEQYF
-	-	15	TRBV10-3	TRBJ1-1	TGTGCCATCAGTGCGTCAGGTAAGCGGGGCACTGAAGCTTTCTTT	CAISASGKRGTEAFF
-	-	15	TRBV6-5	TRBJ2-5	TGTGCCAGCAGTTACTCTCTAGGGCCCCAAGAGACCCAGTACTTC	CASSYSLGPQETQYF
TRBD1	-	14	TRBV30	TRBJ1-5	TGTGCCTGGAGTGTGTTGACAGGGAATCAGCCCCAGCATTTT	CAWSVLTGNQPQHF
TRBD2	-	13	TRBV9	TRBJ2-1	TGTGCCAGCAGCGTATCGGGAGGAAGTGAGCAGTTCTTC	CASSVSGGSEQFF
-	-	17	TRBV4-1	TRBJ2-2	TGCGTCCAGCATCTTAAACCCGGGGCAGCGAACACCGGGGAGCTGTTTTTT	CVQHLKPGAANTGELFF
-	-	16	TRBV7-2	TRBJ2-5	TGTGCCAGCAGCTCGTACTCTAAACTAGCCCAAGAGACCCAGTACTTC	CASSSYSKLAQETQYF
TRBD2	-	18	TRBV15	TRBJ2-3	TGTGCCACCAGCAGCTTAGCGGGGCTAAGGATTCCTACAGATACGCAGTATTTT	CATSSLAGLRIPTDTQYF
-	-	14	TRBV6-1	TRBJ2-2	TGTGCCAGCAGTGAACAGCCTAACACCGGGGAGCTGTTTTTT	CASSEQPNTGELFF
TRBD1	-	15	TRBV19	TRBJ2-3	TGTGCCAGTAGTAAGGGACAGAAATACACAGATACGCAGTATTTT	CASSKGQKYTDTQYF
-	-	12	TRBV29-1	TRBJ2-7	TGCAGCGTTGAAGGGCAGGGCTACGAGCAGTACTTC	CSVEGQGYEQYF
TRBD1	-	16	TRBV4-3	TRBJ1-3	TGCGCCAGCAGCCAAGAAGGGGGCGGGGGATCAGGCACCATATATTTT	CASSQEGGGGSGTIYF
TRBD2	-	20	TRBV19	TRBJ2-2	TGTGCCAGTAGTATCCCAGGGTCGGGACTAGCGGGGGGACCCACCGGGGAGCTGTTTTTT	CASSIPGSGLAGGPTGELFF
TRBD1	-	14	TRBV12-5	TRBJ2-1	TGTGCTAGTGGGGGACAGGGGGCATACAATGAGCAGTTCTTC	CASGGQGAYNEQFF
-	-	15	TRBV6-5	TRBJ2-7	TGTGCCAGCAGTTACTCTCCAAACGGGGCCTACGAGCAGTACTTC	CASSYSPNGAYEQYF
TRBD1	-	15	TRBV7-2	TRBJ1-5	TGTGCCAGCAGCTTAGACAGGGGTTTGGGTCAGCCCCAGCATTTT	CASSLDRGLGQPQHF
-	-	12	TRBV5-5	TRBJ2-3	TGTGCCAGCAGCTTGGAGCGGGATACGCAGTATTTT	CASSLERDTQYF
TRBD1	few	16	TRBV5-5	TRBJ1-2	TGTGCCAGCAGCCCGGAGGGACAGGTGATTAACTATGGCTACACCTTC	CASSPEGQVINYGYTF
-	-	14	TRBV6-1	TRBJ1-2	TGTGCCAGCAGTGAATCCCCAGAGATCTATGGCTACACCTTC	CASSESPEIYGYTF
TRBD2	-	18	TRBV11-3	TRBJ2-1	TGTGCCAGCAGCTTAGGGCCTAGCGGGAGGGCCTCCTACAATGAGCAGTTCTTC	CASSLGPSGRASYNEQFF
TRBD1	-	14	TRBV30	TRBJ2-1	TGTGCCTGGAGCCGCAGGGGGAGTACCAATGAGCAGTTCTTC	CAWSRRGSTNEQFF
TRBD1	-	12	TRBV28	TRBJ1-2	TGTGCCAGCAGGACAGGGAGTAGTGGCTACACCTTC	CASRTGSSGYTF
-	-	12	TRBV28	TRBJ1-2	TGTGCCAGCAGTTTCCGTCACTATGGCTACACCTTC	CASSFRHYGYTF
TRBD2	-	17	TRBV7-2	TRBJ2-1	TGTGCCAGCAGCAACCCTAGCGGGGGATACTCCTACAATGAGCAGTTCTTC	CASSNPSGGYSYNEQFF
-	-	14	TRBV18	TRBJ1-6	TGTGCCAGCTCAACACAATCGTATAATTCACCCCTCCACTTT	CASSTQSYNSPLHF
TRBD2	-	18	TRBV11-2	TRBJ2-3	TGTGCCAGCAGCCAGGGGGTTAGTCCTAGCGGGAGAACAGATACGCAGTATTTT	CASSQGVSPSGRTDTQYF
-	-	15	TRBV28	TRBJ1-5	TGTGCCAGCAGTTTCTGGGGTCAAACACATCAGCCCCAGCATTTT	CASSFWGQTHQPQHF
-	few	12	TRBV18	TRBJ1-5	TGTGCCAGCTCAGGTAGCAATCAGCCCCAGCATTTT	CASSGSNQPQHF
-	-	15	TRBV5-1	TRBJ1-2	TGCGCCAGCAGCTTAAGTGTCTCGGAGAGGGCTGGCTACACCTTC	CASSLSVSERAGYTF
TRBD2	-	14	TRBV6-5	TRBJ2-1	TGTGCCAGCAGTCCTGGGACTAGCGGTTATGAGCAGTTCTTC	CASSPGTSGYEQFF
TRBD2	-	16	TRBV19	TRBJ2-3	TGTGCCAGTAGCCTAGGACTAGCGGGAGGGATAGATACGCAGTATTTT	CASSLGLAGGIDTQYF
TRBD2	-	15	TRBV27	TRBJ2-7	TGTGCCAGCAGTCCCCGACTAGCGGGACTCCACGAGCAGTACTTC	CASSPRLAGLHEQYF
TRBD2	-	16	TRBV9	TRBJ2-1	TGTGCCAGCAGCCCGCGTGGACTAGCGGATTACAATGAGCAGTTCTTC	CASSPRGLADYNEQFF
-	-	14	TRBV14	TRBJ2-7	TGTGCCAGCAGCCGATCAGAATTACCCTACGAGCAGTACTTC	CASSRSELPYEQYF
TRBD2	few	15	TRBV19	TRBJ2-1	TGTGCCAGTAGACGACTAGCGGACCTCTACAATGAGCAGTTCTTC	CASRRLADLYNEQFF
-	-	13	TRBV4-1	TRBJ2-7	TGCGCCAGCAGCCCGTCGGCGGTCTACGAGCAGTACTTC	CASSPSAVYEQYF
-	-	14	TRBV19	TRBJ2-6	TGTGCCAGTAATACAGCCTCTGGGGCCAACGTCCTGACTTTC	CASNTASGANVLTF
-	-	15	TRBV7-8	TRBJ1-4	TGTGCCAGCAGCTTAGGAAGGCTGCGTGGGGAAAAACTGTTTTTT	CASSLGRLRGEKLFF
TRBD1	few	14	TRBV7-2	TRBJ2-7	TGTGCCAGCAGCTTTCGGGACAGGGGGTACGAGCAGTACTTC	CASSFRDRGYEQYF
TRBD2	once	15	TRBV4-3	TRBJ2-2	TGCGCCAGCAGCCCGGCGGGAGGGATCACCGGGGAGCTGTTTTTT	CASSPAGGITGELFF
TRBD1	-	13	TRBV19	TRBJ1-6	TGTGCCAGTAGTAGATTTGACAGGGCGCGTCTCCACTTT	CASSRFDRARLHF
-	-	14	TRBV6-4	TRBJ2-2	TGTGCCAGCAGTGATTCTAGTATCACCGGGGAGCTGTTTTTT	CASSDSSITGELFF
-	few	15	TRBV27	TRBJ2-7	TGTGCCAGCAGTTTACAAGGGCATAACTCCTACGAGCAGTACTTC	CASSLQGHNSYEQYF
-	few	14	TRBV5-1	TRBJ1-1	TGCGCCAGCAGCTTGGCTTCGGGTTTCACTGAAGCTTTCTTT	CASSLASGFTEAFF
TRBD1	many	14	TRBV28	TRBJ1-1	TGTGCCAGCAGGGACTTGACAGGGATCACTGAAGCTTTCTTT	CASRDLTGITEAFF
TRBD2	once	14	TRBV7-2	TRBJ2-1	TGTGCCAGCAGCTCACCGACTAGCCTCGGTGAGCAGTTCTTC	CASSSPTSLGEQFF
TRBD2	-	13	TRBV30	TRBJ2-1	TGTGCCTGGACACCGGGACTAGCGAGTCTTCAGTTCTTC	CAWTPGLASLQFF